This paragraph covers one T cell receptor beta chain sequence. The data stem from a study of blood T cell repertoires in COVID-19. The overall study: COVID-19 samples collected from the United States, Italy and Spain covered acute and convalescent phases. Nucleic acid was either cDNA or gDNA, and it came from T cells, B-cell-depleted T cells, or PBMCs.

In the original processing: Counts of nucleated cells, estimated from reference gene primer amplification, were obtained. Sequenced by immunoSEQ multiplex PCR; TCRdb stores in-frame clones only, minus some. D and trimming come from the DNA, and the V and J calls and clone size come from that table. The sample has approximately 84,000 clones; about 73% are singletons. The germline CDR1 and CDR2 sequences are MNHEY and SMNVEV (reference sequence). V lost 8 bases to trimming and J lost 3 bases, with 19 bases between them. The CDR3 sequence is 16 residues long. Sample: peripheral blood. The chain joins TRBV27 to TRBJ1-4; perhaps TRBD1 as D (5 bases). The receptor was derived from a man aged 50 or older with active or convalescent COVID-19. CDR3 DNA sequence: TGTGCCAGCTCTGGCAGGGTGCCTGCAGCTAATGAAAAACTGTTTTTT. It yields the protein CASSGRVPAANEKLFF.